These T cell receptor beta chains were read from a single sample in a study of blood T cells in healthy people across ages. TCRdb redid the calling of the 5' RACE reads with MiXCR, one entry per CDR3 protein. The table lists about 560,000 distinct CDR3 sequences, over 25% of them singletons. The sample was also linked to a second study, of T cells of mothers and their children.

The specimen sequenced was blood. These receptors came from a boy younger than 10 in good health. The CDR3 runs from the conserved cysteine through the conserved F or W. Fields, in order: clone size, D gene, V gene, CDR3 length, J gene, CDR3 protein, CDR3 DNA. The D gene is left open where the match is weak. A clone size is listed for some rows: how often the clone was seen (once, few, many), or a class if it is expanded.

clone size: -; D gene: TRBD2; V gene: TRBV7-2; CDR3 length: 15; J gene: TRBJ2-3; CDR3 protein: CASARTSSFTDAQYF; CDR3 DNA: TGTGCCAGCGCTCGGACTAGCTCCTTCACAGATGCGCAGTATTTT
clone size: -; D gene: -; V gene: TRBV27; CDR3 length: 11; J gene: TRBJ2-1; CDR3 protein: CASSYQHEQFF; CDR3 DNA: TGTGCCAGCAGTTACCAGCATGAGCAGTTCTTC
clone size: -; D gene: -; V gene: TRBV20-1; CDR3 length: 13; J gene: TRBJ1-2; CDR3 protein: CSARIPQHYGYTF; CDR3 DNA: TGCAGTGCTAGAATCCCACAGCACTATGGCTACACCTTC
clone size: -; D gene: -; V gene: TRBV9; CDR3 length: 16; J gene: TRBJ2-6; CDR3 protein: CASSVAMASGANALTF; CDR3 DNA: TGTGCCAGCAGCGTAGCTATGGCCTCTGGGGCCAACGCCCTGACTTTC
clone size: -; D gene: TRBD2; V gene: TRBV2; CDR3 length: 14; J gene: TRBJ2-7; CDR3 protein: CAIPRSGRSHEQYF; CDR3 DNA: TGTGCCATTCCCCGGAGCGGGAGGTCCCACGAGCAGTACTTC
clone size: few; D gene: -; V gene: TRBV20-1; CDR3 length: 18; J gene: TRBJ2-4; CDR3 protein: CSARDGGRRGGPLDLQHF; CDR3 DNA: TGCAGTGCTAGAGACGGGGGCCGCAGGGGGGGGCCGCTTGACTTGCAGCACTTC
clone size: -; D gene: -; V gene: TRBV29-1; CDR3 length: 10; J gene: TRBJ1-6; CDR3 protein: CSITIAPLHF; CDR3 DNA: TGCAGCATCACTATCGCACCCCTCCACTTT
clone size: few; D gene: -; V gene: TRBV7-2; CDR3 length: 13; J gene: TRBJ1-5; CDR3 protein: CASRLGSNQPQHF; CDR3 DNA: TGTGCCAGCAGATTGGGGAGCAATCAGCCCCAGCATTTT
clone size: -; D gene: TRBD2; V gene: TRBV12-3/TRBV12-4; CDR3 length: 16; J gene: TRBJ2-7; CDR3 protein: CASSTGLAGAGYEQYF; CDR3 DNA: TGTGCCAGCAGTACGGGACTAGCGGGAGCGGGCTACGAGCAGTACTTC
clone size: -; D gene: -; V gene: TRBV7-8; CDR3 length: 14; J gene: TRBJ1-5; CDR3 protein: CASSLGRGRGPQHF; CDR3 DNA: TGTGCCAGCAGCTTAGGCAGGGGCAGGGGGCCCCAGCATTTT
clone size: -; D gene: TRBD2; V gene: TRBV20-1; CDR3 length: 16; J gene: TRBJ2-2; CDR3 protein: CSARDPLAANTGELFF; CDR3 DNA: TGCAGTGCTAGGGACCCTCTAGCGGCGAACACCGGGGAGCTGTTTTTT
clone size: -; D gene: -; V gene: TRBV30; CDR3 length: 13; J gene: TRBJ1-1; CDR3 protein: CAWRWGGGTEAFF; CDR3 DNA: TGTGCCTGGAGATGGGGCGGAGGGACTGAAGCTTTCTTT
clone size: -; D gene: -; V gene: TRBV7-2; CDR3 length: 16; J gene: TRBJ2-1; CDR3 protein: CASSPSIEASYNEQFF; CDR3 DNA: TGTGCCAGCAGCCCCAGCATAGAGGCCTCCTACAATGAGCAGTTCTTC
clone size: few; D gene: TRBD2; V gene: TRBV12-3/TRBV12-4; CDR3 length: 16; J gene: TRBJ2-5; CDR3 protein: CASSHGLAGEQGTQYF; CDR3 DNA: TGTGCCAGCAGTCACGGACTAGCGGGGGAACAAGGGACCCAGTACTTC
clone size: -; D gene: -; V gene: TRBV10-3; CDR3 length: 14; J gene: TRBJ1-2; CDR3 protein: CAISESDVGPGYTF; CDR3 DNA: TGTGCCATCAGTGAGTCGGACGTAGGGCCTGGCTACACCTTC
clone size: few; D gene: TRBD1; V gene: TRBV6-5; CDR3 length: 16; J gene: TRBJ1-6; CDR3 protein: CASSYNGQGARAPLHF; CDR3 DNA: TGTGCCAGCAGTTACAATGGACAGGGGGCGAGGGCACCCCTCCACTTT